This TCR beta chain is drawn from a study of blood T cell repertoires in COVID-19. Study-wide context: PBMCs, B-cell-depleted T cells, or T cells were the source of the cDNA or gDNA that made up the material.

This clone was counted between two and nine times. Assay used: immunoSEQ multiplex PCR; TCRdb lists only in-frame clones, some missing. The data show around 100,000 clones, over 75% seen once. Germline loops: CDR1 MGHDK, CDR2 SYGVNS. The CDR3 runs to 12 residues. Trimming removed 1 base from V and 8 bases from J, with 8 bases in between. The source of this sequence is a man between 45 and 60 years old with acute or convalescent COVID-19. The chain carries TRBV25-1 and TRBJ1-2; D not certain. Sequenced: peripheral blood. The CDR3 nucleotides read TGTGCCAGCAGTGAATCACAGTGGGGCTACACCTTC. This encodes CASSESQWGYTF.